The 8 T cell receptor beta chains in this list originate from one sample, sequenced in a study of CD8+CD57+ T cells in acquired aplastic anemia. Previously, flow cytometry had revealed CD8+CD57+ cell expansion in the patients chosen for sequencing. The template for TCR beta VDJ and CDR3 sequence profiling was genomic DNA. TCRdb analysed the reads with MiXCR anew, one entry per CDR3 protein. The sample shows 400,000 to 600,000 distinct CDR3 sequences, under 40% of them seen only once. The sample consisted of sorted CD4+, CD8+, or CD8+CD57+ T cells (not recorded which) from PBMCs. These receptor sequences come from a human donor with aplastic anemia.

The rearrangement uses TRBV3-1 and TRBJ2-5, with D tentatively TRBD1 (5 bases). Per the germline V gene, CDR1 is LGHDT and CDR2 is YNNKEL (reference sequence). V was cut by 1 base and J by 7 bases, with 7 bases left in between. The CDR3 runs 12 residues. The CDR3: CASSQARGTQYF. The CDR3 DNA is TGTGCCAGCAGCCAAGCTAGGGGGACCCAGTACTTC.

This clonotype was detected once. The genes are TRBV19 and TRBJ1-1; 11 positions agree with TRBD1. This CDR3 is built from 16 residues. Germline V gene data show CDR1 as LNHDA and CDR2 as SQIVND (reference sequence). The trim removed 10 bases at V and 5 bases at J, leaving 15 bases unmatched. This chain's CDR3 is CATKGGTGGWGTEAFF. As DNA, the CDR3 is TGTGCCACCAAGGGCGGGACAGGGGGGTGGGGAACTGAAGCTTTCTTT. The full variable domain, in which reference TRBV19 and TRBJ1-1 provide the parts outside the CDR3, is DGGITQSPKYLFRKEGQNVTLSCEQNLNHDAMYWYRQDPGQGLRLIYYSQIVNDFQKGDIAEGYSVSREKKESFPLTVTSAQKNPTAFYLCATKGGTGGWGTEAFFGQGTRLTVV.

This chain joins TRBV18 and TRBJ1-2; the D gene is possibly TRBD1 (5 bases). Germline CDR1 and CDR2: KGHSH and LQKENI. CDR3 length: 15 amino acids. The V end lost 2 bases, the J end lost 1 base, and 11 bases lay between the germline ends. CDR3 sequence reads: CASSPGGGNNYGYTF. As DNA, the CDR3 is TGTGCCAGCTCACCAGGCGGGGGAAATAACTATGGCTACACCTTC.

The CDR3 here is CASSLGRGRFEQYF. The DNA of the CDR3 is TGTGCCAGCAGCTTGGGCAGGGGGCGGTTCGAGCAGTACTTC. The chain is built from TRBV5-8 and TRBJ2-7; 8 bases line up with TRBD1. Trimming removed 0 bases from V and 6 bases from J; junction bases left unmatched: 5. The CDR3 runs to 14 residues. Germline CDR1 reads SGHTS; CDR2 reads YDEGEE.

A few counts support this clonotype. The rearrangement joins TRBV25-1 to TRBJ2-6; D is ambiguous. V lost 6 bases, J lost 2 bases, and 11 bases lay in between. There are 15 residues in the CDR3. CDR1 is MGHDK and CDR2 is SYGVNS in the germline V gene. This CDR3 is CASSLVGTGANVLTF. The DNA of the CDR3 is TGTGCCAGCAGCTTGGTGGGGACTGGGGCCAACGTCCTGACTTTC.

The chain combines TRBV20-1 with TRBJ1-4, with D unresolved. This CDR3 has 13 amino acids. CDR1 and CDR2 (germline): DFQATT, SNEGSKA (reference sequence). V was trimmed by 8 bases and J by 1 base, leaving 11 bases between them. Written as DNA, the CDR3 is TGCAGTCAAGCGGACCAAACTAATGAAAAACTGTTTTTT. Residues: CSQADQTNEKLFF.

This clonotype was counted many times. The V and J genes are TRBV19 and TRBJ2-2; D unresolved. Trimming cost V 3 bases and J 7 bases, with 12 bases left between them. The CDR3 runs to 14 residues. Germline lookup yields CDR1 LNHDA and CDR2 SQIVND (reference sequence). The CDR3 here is CASSIGVENGELFF. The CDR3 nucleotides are TGTGCCAGTAGTATTGGGGTCGAAAACGGGGAGCTGTTTTTT.

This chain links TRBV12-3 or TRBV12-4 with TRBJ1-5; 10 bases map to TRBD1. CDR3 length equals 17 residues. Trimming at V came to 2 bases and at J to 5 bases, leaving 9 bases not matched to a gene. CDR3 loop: CASSLTTLDRGYQPQHF. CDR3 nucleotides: TGTGCCAGCAGTTTAACCACCTTGGACAGGGGGTATCAGCCCCAGCATTTT.